At least ten counts were recorded for the clone carrying this T cell receptor beta chain. The CDR3 is 17 residues long. Germline CDR1 is SGHTA and CDR2 is FQGNSA. The V and J ends lost 5 bases and 1 base, in that order; junction bases with no gene match: 11. Time point described: before trial treatment. The donors' treatment consisted of nivolumab, ipilimumab, aspirin, low-dose cyclophosphamide and low-dose radiotherapy. This sample is part of a study of low-dose radiotherapy and immunotherapy resistance in tumors. Turning to the study itself: Cohort 1 patients were irradiated with 0.5 Gy fractions every 2 weeks to 6.5 Gy total.

TRAV- and TRBV-specific primers, spanning alpha and beta chains, primed first-strand cDNA. Using a constant-region primer together with a V-primer adapter, TCRs were subjected to 15 to 20 PCR cycles of amplification. A single record per CDR3 protein comes from TCRdb applying MiXCR to the reads. The data hold approximately 70,000 distinct CDR3 sequences, with roughly 31% observed a single time. The receptor's source is a female donor with ovarian cancer. Source: PBMCs, taken before treatment. The gene calls are TRBV7-2 and TRBJ2-3, with 8 bases that match TRBD2. CDR3 loop: CASSPRPAGARTDTQYF. The CDR3 nucleotides are TGTGCCAGCAGCCCCAGGCCAGCGGGGGCCCGCACAGATACGCAGTATTTT.